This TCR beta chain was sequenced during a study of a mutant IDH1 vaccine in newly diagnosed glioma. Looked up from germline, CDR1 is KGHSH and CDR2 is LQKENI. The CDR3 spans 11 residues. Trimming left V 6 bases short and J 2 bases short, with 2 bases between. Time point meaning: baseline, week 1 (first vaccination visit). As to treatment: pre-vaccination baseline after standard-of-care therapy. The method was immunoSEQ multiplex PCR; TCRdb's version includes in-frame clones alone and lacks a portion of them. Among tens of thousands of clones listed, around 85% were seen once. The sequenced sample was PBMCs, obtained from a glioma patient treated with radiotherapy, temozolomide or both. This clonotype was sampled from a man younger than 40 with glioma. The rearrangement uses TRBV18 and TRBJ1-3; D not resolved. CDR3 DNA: TGTGCCAGCTCCCCTGGAAACACCATATATTTT. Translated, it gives CASSPGNTIYF.